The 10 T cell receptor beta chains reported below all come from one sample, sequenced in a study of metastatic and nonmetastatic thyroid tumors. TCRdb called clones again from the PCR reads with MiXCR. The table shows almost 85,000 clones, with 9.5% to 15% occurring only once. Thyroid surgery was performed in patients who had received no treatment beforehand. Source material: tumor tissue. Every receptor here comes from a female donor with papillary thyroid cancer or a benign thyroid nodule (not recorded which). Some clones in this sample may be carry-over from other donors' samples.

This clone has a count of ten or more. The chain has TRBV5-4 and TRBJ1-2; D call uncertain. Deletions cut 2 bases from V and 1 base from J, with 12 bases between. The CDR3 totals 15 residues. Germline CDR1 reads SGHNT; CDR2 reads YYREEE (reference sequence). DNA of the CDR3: TGTGCCAGCAGCTTTAGGACGAGGATTAACTATGGCTACACCTTC. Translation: CASSFRTRINYGYTF.

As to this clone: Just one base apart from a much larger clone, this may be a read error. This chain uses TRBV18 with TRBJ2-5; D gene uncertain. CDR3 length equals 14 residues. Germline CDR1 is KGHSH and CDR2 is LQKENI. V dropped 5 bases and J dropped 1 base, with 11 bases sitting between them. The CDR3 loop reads CASSSLGTQETQYF. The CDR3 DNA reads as TGTGCCAGCTCATCGTTGGGTACCCAAGAGACCCAGTACTTC.

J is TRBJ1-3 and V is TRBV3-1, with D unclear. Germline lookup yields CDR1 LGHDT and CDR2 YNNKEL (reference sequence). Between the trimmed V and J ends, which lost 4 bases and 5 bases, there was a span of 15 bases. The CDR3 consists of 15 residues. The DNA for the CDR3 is TGTGCCAGCAGCCCCTCGAAGACCCCGCGAAACACCATATATTTT. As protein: CASSPSKTPRNTIYF.

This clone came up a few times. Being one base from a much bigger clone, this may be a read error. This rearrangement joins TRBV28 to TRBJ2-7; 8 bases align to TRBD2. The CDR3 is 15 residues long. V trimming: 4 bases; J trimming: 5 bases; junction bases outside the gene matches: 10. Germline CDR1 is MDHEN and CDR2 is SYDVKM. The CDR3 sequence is CASSSERGGSNEQYF. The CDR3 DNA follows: TGTGCCAGCAGTTCTGAACGGGGGGGGAGCAACGAGCAGTACTTC.

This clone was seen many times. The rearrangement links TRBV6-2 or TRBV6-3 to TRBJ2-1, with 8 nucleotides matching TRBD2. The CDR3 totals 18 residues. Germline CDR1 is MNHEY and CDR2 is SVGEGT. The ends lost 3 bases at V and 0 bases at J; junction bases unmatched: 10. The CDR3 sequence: CASSYTGGFLSSYNEQFF. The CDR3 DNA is TGTGCCAGCAGTTATACGGGAGGGTTTTTAAGCTCCTACAATGAGCAGTTCTTC.

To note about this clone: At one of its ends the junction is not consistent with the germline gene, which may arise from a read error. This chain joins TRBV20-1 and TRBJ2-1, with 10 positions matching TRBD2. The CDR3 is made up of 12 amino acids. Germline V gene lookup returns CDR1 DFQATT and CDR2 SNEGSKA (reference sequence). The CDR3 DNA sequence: TGCAGTACTAGCGGGGTCTGGTATGAGCAGTTCTTC. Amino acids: CSTSGVWYEQFF.

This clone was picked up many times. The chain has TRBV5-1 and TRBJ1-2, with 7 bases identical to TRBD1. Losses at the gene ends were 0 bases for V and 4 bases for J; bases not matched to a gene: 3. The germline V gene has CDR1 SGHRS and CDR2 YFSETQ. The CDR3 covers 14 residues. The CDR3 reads CASSLAGQSYGYTF. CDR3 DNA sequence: TGCGCCAGCAGCTTGGCGGGACAGAGCTATGGCTACACCTTC.

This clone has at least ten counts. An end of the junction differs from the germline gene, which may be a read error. The CDR3 DNA sequence: TGTGCCAGCAGTTACCCGGGAGGGCCACGCTTC. Translation gives CASSYPGGPRF. The chain employs TRBV6-2 or TRBV6-3 and TRBJ2-7, with 8 positions matching TRBD2. This CDR3 is 11 amino acids long. The germline V gene encodes CDR1 MNHEY and CDR2 SVGEGT.

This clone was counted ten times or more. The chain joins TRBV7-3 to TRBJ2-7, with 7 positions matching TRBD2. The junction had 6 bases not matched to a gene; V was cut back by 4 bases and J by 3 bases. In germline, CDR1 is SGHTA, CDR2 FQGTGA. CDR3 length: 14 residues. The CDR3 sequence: CASSSIGGGYEQYF. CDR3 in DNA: TGTGCCAGCAGCTCCATTGGGGGGGGCTACGAGCAGTACTTC. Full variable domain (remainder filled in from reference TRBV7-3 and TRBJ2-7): GAGVSQTPSNKVTEKGKYVELRCDPISGHTALYWYRQSLGQGPEFLIYFQGTGAADDSGLPNDRFFAVRPEGSVSTLKIQRTERGDSAVYLCASSSIGGGYEQYFGPGTRLTVT.

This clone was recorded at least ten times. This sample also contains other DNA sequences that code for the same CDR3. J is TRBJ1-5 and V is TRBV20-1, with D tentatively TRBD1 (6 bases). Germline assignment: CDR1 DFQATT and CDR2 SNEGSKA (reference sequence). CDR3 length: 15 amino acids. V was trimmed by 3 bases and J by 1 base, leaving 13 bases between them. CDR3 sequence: CSARVGGASNQPQHF. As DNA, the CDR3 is TGCAGTGCTAGGGTAGGGGGGGCGAGCAATCAGCCCCAGCATTTT.